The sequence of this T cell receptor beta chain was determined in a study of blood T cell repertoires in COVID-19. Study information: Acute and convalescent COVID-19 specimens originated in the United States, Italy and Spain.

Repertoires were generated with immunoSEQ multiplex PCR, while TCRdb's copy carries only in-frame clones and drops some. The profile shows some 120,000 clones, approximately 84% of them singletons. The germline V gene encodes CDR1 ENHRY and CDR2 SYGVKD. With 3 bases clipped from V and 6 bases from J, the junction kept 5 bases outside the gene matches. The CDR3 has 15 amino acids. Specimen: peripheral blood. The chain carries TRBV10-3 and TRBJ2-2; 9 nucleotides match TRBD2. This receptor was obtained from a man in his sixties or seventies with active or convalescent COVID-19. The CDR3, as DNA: TGTGCCATCAGTGAACCAGCGGGGGGATCCGGGGAGCTGTTTTTT. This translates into CAISEPAGGSGELFF.